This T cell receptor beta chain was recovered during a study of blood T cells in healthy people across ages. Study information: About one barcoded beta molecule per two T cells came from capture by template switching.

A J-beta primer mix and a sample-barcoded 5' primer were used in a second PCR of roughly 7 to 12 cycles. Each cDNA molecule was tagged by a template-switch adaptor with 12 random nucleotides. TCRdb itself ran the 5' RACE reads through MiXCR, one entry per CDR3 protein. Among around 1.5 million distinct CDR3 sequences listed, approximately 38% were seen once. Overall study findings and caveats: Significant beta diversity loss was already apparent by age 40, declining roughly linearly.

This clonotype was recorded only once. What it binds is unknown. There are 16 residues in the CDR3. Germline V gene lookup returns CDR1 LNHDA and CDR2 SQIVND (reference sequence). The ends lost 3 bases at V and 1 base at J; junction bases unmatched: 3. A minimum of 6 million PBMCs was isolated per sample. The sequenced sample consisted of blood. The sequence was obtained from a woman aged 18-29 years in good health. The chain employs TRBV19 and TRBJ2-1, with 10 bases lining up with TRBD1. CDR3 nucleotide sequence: TGTGCCAGTAGTATGCGGGGACAGGGGTCCTACAATGAGCAGTTCTTC. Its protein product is CASSMRGQGSYNEQFF.